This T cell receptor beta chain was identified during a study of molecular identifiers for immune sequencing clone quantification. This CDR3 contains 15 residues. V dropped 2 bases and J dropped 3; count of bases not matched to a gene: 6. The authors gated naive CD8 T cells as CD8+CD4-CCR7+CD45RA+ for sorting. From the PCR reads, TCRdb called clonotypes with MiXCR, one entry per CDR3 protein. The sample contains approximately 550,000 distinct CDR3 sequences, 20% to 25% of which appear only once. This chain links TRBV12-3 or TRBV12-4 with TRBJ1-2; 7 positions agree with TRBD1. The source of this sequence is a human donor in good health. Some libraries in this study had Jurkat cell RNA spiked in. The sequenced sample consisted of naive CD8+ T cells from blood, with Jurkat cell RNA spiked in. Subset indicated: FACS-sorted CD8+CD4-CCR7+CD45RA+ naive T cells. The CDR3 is CASSLWPGTDYGYTF. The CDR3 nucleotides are TGTGCCAGCAGTTTATGGCCAGGGACAGACTATGGCTACACCTTC.